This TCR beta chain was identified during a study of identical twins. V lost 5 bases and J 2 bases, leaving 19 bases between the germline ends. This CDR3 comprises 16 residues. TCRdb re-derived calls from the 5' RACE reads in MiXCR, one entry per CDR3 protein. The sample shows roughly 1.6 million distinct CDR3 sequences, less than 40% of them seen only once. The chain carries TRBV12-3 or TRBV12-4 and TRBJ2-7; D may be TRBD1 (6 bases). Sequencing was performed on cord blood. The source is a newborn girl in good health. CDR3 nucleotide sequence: TGTGCCAGCAGTCTCCACGGGACAACCTACCCCTACGAGCAGTACTTC. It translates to CASSLHGTTYPYEQYF.